This is a list of T cell receptor beta chains from one sample in a study of blood T cell repertoires in COVID-19. Sequencing was performed with immunoSEQ multiplex PCR; in TCRdb, only in-frame clones are kept and a portion is missing. The data hold about 480,000 clones, with 87% observed a single time. The sample comprised PBMCs or T cells enriched from blood (not recorded which). The origin of the receptors is a woman between 18 and 30 years old with acute COVID-19. Both conserved end residues are part of each CDR3. D genes are given only for firm matches. Size is omitted from some rows. Given values are once, few, many or a class for expanded clones.

TRBV10-1	TRBJ1-2	NA	13	NA	TGCGCCAGCAGTGATGAGGGCAACTATGGCTACACCTTC	CASSDEGNYGYTF
TRBV7-9	TRBJ2-7	TRBD2	17	NA	TGTGCCAGCAGCTTAAGACTAGCGGGCCGCCTTTCCTACGAGCAGTACTTC	CASSLRLAGRLSYEQYF
TRBV28	TRBJ2-1	TRBD2	15	NA	TGTGCCAGCAGTTTAAGGGGACTAGCGATGCATGAGCAGTTCTTC	CASSLRGLAMHEQFF
TRBV28	TRBJ2-3	TRBD1	16	once	TGTGCCAGCAGTTCAACAGGGGTATTCCGCACAGATACGCAGTATTTT	CASSSTGVFRTDTQYF
TRBV11-2	TRBJ2-7	TRBD1	13	NA	TGTGCCAGCAGCTCTCAGGGGGCCTACGAGCAGTACTTC	CASSSQGAYEQYF
TRBV28	TRBJ2-7	NA	13	NA	TGTGCCAGCAGTCCTCGAGGTAGATACGAGCAGTACTTC	CASSPRGRYEQYF
TRBV6-2/TRBV6-3	TRBJ1-2	NA	12	NA	TGTGCCAGCAGCTCCTCGGGAGGTGGCTACACCTTC	CASSSSGGGYTF
TRBV11-3	TRBJ2-3	TRBD2	15	NA	TGTGCCAGCAGCTTAGACAGCGGGACTGGGGATACGCAGTATTTT	CASSLDSGTGDTQYF
TRBV6-6	TRBJ2-5	TRBD2	17	NA	TGTGCCAGCAGTCCGGGGACTAGCGGGAGGGCCTTAGAGACCCAGTACTTC	CASSPGTSGRALETQYF
TRBV6-5	TRBJ1-2	NA	13	NA	TGTGCCAGCGGACAACAGGGATCCGGCGGCTACACCTTC	CASGQQGSGGYTF
TRBV7-2	TRBJ1-5	NA	16	NA	TGTGCCAGCAGCTTAGAGGGAGGGACTAGCAATCAGCCCCAGCATTTT	CASSLEGGTSNQPQHF
TRBV9	TRBJ2-2	TRBD1	15	NA	TGTGCCAGCAGCCCCGGACAGGGGTCGAGCGGGGAGCTGTTTTTT	CASSPGQGSSGELFF
TRBV28	TRBJ2-5	NA	22	NA	TGTGCCAGCAGTTTATTCCGTAGCTCCAGGGCTGGGATGAGGAGGGCCCAAGAGACCCAGTACTTC	CASSLFRSSRAGMRRAQETQYF
TRBV5-1	TRBJ2-1	NA	14	few	TGCGCCAGCAGCTTGGCAAACGGTTACAATGAGCAGTTCTTC	CASSLANGYNEQFF
TRBV12-5	TRBJ2-2	NA	17	NA	TGTGCTAGTGGTTTGCTAGGAGAAAGAAAGAACACCGGGGAGCTGTTTTTT	CASGLLGERKNTGELFF
TRBV28	TRBJ2-1	NA	14	NA	TGTGCCAGCACCTCAGCGGACCCAAGGAATGAGCAGTTCTTC	CASTSADPRNEQFF
TRBV7-6	TRBJ2-7	NA	14	NA	TGTGCCAGCAGCTTGGGGGGAGCCCTGGGGGAGCAGTACTTC	CASSLGGALGEQYF
TRBV5-1	TRBJ1-1	TRBD1	15	NA	TGCGCCAGCAGAGGGGACAGGGGGCGGAACACTGAAGCTTTCTTT	CASRGDRGRNTEAFF
TRBV25-1	TRBJ2-7	TRBD2	14	NA	TGTGCCAGCAGTGTCGGGACTAGCGGGAGGTCCCAGTACTTC	CASSVGTSGRSQYF
TRBV3-1/TRBV3-2	TRBJ1-1	NA	14	few	TGTGCCAGCAGCCAAGTGGGGGGGAACACTGAAGCTTTCTTT	CASSQVGGNTEAFF
TRBV19	TRBJ2-1	NA	11	once	TGTGCCAGTAGTATCCGGAATGAGCAGTTCTTC	CASSIRNEQFF
TRBV12-3/TRBV12-4	TRBJ1-2	NA	12	NA	TGTGCCAGCAGTTTAGCATTCAGGGAATACACCTTC	CASSLAFREYTF
TRBV12-2	TRBJ1-6	NA	16	NA	TGTGCAAGTCGCCCCCACGGGACAGGGGGAGGTTCACCCCTCCACTTT	CASRPHGTGGGSPLHF
TRBV29-1	TRBJ1-2	NA	12	NA	TGCAGCGTTGACGTCGGGTATTTGGGCTACACCTTC	CSVDVGYLGYTF
TRBV15	TRBJ1-1	TRBD1	17	few	TGTGCCACCAGCAGAGGAACCGGGACAGGGATGAACACTGAAGCTTTCTTT	CATSRGTGTGMNTEAFF
TRBV12-3/TRBV12-4	TRBJ2-6	NA	13	NA	TGTGCCAGCACTATATCTGGGGCCAACGTCCTGACTTTC	CASTISGANVLTF
TRBV10-1	TRBJ1-1	TRBD1	13	NA	TGCGCCAGTAACCGGGACAGGGACGCTGAAGCTTTCTTT	CASNRDRDAEAFF
TRBV29-1	TRBJ2-7	TRBD2	13	NA	TGCAGCGTTGAGAGCGGGATGGGAAACGAGCAGTACTTC	CSVESGMGNEQYF
TRBV30	TRBJ1-1	TRBD1	12	NA	TGTGCCTGGGGACAGGGGAACACTGAAGCTTTCTTT	CAWGQGNTEAFF
TRBV21-1	TRBJ2-3	NA	14	NA	TGTGCCAGCAGCGGGACAGGGTACACAGATACGCAGTATTTT	CASSGTGYTDTQYF
TRBV19	TRBJ1-1	NA	12	NA	TGTGCCAGTAGTATTGGTGAGACTGAAGCTTTCTTT	CASSIGETEAFF
TRBV11-3	TRBJ2-3	TRBD2	17	few	TGTGCCAGCAGCTTAGGGGGCTCTAGCGGGACGGAATATACGCAGTATTTT	CASSLGGSSGTEYTQYF
TRBV5-5	TRBJ2-7	NA	11	once	TGTGCCAGCAGCGACGACAGGGAGCAGTACTTC	CASSDDREQYF
TRBV27	TRBJ2-7	NA	16	NA	TGTGCCAGCAGTTTACGGGGATTCACCCGCGCATACGAGCAGTACTTC	CASSLRGFTRAYEQYF
TRBV7-2	TRBJ1-4	NA	13	NA	TGTGCCTCCTCAGGACAGCTTAATGAAAAACTGTTTTTT	CASSGQLNEKLFF
TRBV6-5	TRBJ2-7	NA	15	NA	TGTGCCAGCAGACCTTCGACAGAAACCTCCTACGAGCAGTACTTC	CASRPSTETSYEQYF
TRBV6-1	TRBJ1-1	NA	12	NA	TGTGCCAGCAGTGATGGGCGGGAACAAGCTTTCTTT	CASSDGREQAFF
TRBV5-5	TRBJ2-7	NA	16	NA	TGTGCCAGCAGCTTGGCCATATCCCAGGAGGTCTACGAGCAGTACTTC	CASSLAISQEVYEQYF
TRBV3-1/TRBV3-2	TRBJ2-3	NA	14	NA	TGTGCCAGCAGCCGTACCCGGGAGACAGATACGCAGTATTTT	CASSRTRETDTQYF
TRBV12-3/TRBV12-4	TRBJ2-3	NA	11	NA	TGTGCCAGCAGGTCATCAGATACGCAGTATTTT	CASRSSDTQYF
TRBV7-2	TRBJ1-2	TRBD1	15	NA	TGTGCCAGCAGGTCGATGGGACAGGGAGACTATGGCTACACCTTC	CASRSMGQGDYGYTF
TRBV5-6	TRBJ2-6	NA	16	NA	TGTGCCAGCAGCTTAACAGGGAGCTCTGGGGCCAACGTCCTGACTTTC	CASSLTGSSGANVLTF
TRBV24-1	TRBJ2-7	NA	13	NA	TGTGCCACCAGTGACCCGACTGGTTACGAGCAGTACTTC	CATSDPTGYEQYF
TRBV5-1	TRBJ2-5	TRBD1	15	NA	TGCGCCAGCAGCCGTCCACAGGGGATCCAAGAGACCCAGTACTTC	CASSRPQGIQETQYF
TRBV28	TRBJ1-6	NA	19	NA	TGTGCCAGCAGTTTCAGGGCAAATTCTCACCGGGCCTATAATTCACCCCTCCACTTT	CASSFRANSHRAYNSPLHF
TRBV20-1	TRBJ2-5	NA	14	NA	TGCAGTGCTAGTCTCAGGGGGCGGGAGGAGACCCAGTACTTC	CSASLRGREETQYF
TRBV2	TRBJ1-2	NA	16	NA	TGTGCCAGCAGTGAAGGTGGGGCACCGACCTTCTATGGCTACACCTTC	CASSEGGAPTFYGYTF
TRBV6-2/TRBV6-3	TRBJ1-2	TRBD1	20	NA	TGTGCCAGCAGTTACCAAAACTTCGGACAGGGTGGGAGAGCTAACTATGGCTACACCTTC	CASSYQNFGQGGRANYGYTF
TRBV5-5	TRBJ2-2	NA	16	NA	TGTGCCAGCAGCCACAGGGATTCTATACCTGCCGGGGAGCTGTTTTTT	CASSHRDSIPAGELFF
TRBV5-1	TRBJ2-3	NA	12	NA	TGCGCCAGCCGTAGGGAGACAGATACGCAGTATTTT	CASRRETDTQYF
TRBV3-1/TRBV3-2	TRBJ1-2	TRBD1	13	NA	TGTGCCAGCAGCTTCCGGGACAGCTATGGCTACACCTTC	CASSFRDSYGYTF
TRBV4-1	TRBJ2-2	NA	15	NA	TGCGCCAGCAGTAGGGGGGGCCAGAACACCGGGGAGCTGTTTTTT	CASSRGGQNTGELFF
TRBV5-1	TRBJ1-1	NA	13	NA	TGCGCCAGCAGCCCGCGGAGGCGGGCTGAAGCTTTCTTT	CASSPRRRAEAFF
TRBV11-3	TRBJ2-2	NA	13	NA	TGTGCCAGCAGCTTGGCCGCCATCGGGGAGCTGTTTTTT	CASSLAAIGELFF
TRBV10-3	TRBJ2-2	NA	16	NA	TGTGCCATCAGTGAGAATATAGGGGTGGGAACCGGGGAGCTGTTTTTT	CAISENIGVGTGELFF